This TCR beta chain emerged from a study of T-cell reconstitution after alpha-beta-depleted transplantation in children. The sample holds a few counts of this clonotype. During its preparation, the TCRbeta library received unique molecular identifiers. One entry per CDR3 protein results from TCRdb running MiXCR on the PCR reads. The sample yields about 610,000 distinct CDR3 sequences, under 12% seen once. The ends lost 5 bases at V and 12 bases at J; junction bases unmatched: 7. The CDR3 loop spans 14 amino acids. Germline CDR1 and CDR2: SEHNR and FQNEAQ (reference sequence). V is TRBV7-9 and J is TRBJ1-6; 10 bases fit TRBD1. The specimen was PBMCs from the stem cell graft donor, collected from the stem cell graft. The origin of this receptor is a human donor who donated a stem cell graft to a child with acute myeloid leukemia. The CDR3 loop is CASSTTGGRLPLHF. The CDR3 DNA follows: TGTGCCAGCAGCACGACAGGGGGCCGCTTACCCCTCCACTTT.